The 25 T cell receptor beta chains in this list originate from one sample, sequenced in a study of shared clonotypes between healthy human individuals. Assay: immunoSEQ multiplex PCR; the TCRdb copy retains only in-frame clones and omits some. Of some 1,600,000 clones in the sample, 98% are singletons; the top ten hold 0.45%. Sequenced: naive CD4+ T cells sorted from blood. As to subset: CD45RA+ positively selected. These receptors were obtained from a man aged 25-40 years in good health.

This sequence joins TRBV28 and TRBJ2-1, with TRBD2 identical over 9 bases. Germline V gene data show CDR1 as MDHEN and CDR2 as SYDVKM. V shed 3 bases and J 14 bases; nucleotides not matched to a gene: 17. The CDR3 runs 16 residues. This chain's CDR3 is CASSFPAGTSFSGEFF. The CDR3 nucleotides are TGTGCCAGCAGTTTTCCAGCCGGGACTAGCTTCTCCGGCGAGTTCTTC.

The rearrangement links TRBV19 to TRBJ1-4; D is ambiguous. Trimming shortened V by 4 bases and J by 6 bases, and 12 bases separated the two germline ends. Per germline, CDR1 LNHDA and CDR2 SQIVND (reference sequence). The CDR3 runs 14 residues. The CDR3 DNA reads TGTGCCAGTAGTAGGCGGGCTCGGGATGAAAAACTGTTTTTT. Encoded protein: CASSRRARDEKLFF.

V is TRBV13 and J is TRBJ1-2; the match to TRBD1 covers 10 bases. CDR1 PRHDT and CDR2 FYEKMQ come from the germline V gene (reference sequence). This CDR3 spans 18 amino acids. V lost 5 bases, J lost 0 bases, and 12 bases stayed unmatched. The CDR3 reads CASSRRGQGPGTNYGYTF. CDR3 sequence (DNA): TGTGCCAGCAGCCGTCGGGGACAGGGGCCGGGGACTAACTATGGCTACACCTTC. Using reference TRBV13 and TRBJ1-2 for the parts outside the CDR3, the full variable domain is AAGVIQSPRHLIKEKRETATLKCYPIPRHDTVYWYQQGPGQDPQFLISFYEKMQSDKGSIPDRFSAQQFSDYHSELNMSSLELGDSALYFCASSRRGQGPGTNYGYTFGSGTRLTVV.

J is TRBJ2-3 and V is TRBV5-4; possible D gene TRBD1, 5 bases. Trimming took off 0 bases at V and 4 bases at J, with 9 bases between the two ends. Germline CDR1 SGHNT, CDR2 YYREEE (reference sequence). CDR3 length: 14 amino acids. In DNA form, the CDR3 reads TGTGCCAGCAGCTTGGAGGCAGGGTCAGATACGCAGTATTTT. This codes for CASSLEAGSDTQYF.

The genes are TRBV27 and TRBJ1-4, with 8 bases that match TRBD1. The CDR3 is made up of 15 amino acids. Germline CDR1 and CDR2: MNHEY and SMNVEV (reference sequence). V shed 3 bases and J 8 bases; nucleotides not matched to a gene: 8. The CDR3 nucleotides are TGTGCCAGCAGTTTGGGTCAGGGGGCCGGGGAAAAACTGTTTTTT. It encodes CASSLGQGAGEKLFF.

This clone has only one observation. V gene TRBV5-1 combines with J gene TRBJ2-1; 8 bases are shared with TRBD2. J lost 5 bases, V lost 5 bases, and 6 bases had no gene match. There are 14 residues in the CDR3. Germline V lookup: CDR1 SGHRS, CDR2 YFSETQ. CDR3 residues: CASRSGSIDNEQFF. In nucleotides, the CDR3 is TGCGCCAGCAGAAGCGGGAGCATCGACAATGAGCAGTTCTTC.

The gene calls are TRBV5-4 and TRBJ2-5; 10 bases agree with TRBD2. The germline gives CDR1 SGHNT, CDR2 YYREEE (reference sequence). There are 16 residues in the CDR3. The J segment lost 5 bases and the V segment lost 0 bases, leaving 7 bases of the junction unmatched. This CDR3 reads CASSLGLSSGSETQYF. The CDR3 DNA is TGTGCCAGCAGCTTGGGTCTCTCTAGCGGGAGTGAGACCCAGTACTTC.

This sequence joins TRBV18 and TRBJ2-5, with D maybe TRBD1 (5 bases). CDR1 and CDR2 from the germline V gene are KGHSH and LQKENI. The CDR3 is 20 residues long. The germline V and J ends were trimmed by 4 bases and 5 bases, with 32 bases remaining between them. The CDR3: CASSLNAFNVQGTNAETQYF. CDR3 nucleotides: TGTGCCAGCTCACTCAACGCCTTCAATGTTCAGGGCACAAACGCGGAGACCCAGTACTTC. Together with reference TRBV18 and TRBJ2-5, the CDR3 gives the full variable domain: NAGVMQNPRHLVRRRGQEARLRCSPMKGHSHVYWYRQLPEEGLKFMVYLQKENIIDESGMPKERFSAEFPKEGPSILRIQQVVRGDSAAYFCASSLNAFNVQGTNAETQYFGPGTRLLVL.

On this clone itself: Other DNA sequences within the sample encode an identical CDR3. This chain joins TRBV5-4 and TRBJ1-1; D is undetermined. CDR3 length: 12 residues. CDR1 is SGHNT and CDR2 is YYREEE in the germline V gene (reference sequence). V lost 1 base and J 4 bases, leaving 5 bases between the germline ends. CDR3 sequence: CASSLPATEAFF. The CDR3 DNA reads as TGTGCCAGCAGCTTGCCAGCCACTGAAGCTTTCTTT.

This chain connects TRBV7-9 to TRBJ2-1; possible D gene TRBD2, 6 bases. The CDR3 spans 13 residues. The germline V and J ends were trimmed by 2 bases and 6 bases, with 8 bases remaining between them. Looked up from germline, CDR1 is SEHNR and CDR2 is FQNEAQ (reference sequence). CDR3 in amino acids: CASSLSSGNEQFF. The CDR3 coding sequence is TGTGCCAGCAGCTTAAGTAGCGGCAATGAGCAGTTCTTC.

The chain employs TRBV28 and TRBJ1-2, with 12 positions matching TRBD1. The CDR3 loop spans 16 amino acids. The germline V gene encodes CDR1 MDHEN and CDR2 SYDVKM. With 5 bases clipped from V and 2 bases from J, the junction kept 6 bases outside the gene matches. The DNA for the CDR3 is TGTGCCAGCAGTAGGGACAGGGGGCGCCCAAACTATGGCTACACCTTC. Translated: CASSRDRGRPNYGYTF.

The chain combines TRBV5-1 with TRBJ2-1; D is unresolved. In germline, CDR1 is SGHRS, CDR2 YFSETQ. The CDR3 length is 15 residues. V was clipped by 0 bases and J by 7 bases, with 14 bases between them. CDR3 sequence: CASSLGHSVMNEQFF. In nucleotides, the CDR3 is TGCGCCAGCAGCTTGGGGCACTCAGTAATGAATGAGCAGTTCTTC.

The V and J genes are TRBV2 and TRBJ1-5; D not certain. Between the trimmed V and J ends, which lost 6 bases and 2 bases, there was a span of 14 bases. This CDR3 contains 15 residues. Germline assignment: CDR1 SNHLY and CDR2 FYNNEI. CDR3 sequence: CASSLPSPRNQPQHF. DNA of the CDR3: TGTGCCAGCAGCCTCCCGTCACCCCGCAATCAGCCCCAGCATTTT.

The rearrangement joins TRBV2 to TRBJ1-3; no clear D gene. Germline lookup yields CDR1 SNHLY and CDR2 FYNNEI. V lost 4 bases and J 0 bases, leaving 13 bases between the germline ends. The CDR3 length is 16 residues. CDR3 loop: CASSAPDRRSGNTIYF. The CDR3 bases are TGTGCCAGCAGTGCGCCCGACCGGCGCTCTGGAAACACCATATATTTT.

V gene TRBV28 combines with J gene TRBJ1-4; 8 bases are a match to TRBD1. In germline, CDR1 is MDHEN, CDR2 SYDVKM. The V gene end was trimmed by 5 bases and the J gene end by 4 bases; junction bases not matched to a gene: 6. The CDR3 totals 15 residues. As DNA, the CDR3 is TGTGCCAGCAGTCTCCCAGGGGGCCGTAATGAAAAACTGTTTTTT. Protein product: CASSLPGGRNEKLFF. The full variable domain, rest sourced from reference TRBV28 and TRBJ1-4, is DVKVTQSSRYLVKRTGEKVFLECVQDMDHENMFWYRQDPGLGLRLIYFSYDVKMKEKGDIPEGYSVSREKKERFSLILESASTNQTSMYLCASSLPGGRNEKLFFGSGTQLSVL.

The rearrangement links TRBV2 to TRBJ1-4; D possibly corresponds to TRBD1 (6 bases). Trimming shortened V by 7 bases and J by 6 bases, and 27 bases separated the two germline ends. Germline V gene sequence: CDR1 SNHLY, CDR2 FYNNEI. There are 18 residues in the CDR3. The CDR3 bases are TGTGCCAGCATAGCCCCCGGGGCCCCTAAGGGGACACATGAAAAACTGTTTTTT. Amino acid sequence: CASIAPGAPKGTHEKLFF.

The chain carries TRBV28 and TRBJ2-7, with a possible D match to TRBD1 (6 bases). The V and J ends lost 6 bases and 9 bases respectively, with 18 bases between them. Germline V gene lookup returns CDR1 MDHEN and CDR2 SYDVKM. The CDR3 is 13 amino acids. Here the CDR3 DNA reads TGTGCCAGCAGCCTCACGGACAGTTCGTGGCAGTACTTC. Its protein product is CASSLTDSSWQYF.

CDR3 loop: CASSQDRRGDTEAFF. The DNA of the CDR3 is TGCGCCAGCAGCCAAGATAGACGAGGGGACACTGAAGCTTTCTTT. V gene TRBV4-3 combines with J gene TRBJ1-1, with D possibly matching TRBD1 (5 bases). Germline V lookup: CDR1 LGHNA, CDR2 YSLEER. The CDR3 length is 15 residues. Trimming took 0 bases from V and 3 from J, leaving 11 bases between them.

The CDR3 nucleotides read TGTGCCAGCAGCTTGGCACAGGACTATGGCTACACCTTC. Translation gives CASSLAQDYGYTF. This chain uses TRBV5-6 with TRBJ1-2, with D perhaps TRBD1 (5 bases). Trimming cost V 0 bases and J 3 bases, with 6 bases left between them. CDR1 is SGHDT, CDR2 YYEEEE, per germline. CDR3 length: 13 residues.

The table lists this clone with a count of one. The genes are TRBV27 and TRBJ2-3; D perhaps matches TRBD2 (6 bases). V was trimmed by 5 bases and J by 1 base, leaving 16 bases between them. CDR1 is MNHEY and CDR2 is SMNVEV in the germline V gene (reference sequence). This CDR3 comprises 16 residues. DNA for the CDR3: TGTGCCAGCAGTCCTGGGTGGGGGGAGCGCACAGATACGCAGTATTTT. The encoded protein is CASSPGWGERTDTQYF.

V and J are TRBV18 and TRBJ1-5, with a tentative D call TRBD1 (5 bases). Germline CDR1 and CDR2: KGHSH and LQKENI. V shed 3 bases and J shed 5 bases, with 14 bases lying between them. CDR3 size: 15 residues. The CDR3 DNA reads TGTGCCAGCTCACCGCTGGCGACAGCAGATCAGCCCCAGCATTTT. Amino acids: CASSPLATADQPQHF.

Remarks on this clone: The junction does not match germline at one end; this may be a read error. The CDR3 is CASSIPRTGQLLIF. In nucleotides, the CDR3 is TGTGCCAGTAGTATCCCCCGAACAGGACAGTTGCTCATTTTC. The V gene is TRBV19, the J gene TRBJ2-6; weak D call: TRBD1 (6 bases). Germline V gene sequence: CDR1 LNHDA, CDR2 SQIVND (reference sequence). The length of the CDR3 is 14 residues.

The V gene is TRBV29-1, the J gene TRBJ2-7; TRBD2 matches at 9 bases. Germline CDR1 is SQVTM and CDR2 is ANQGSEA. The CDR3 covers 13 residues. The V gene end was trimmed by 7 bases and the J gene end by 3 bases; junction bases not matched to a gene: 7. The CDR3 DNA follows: TGCAGCGCCCTGCTAGCGGGGTTCTACGAGCAGTACTTC. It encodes CSALLAGFYEQYF.

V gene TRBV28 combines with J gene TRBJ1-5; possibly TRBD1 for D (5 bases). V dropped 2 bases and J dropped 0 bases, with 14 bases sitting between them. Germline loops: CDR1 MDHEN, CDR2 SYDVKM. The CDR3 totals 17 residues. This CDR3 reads CASSLNWGRVSNQPQHF. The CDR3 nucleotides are TGTGCCAGCAGTTTAAATTGGGGCAGGGTTAGCAATCAGCCCCAGCATTTT.

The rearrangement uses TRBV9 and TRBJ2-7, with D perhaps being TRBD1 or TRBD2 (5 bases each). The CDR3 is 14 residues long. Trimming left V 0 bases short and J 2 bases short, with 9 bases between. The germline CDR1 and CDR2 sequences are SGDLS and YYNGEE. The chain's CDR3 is CASSVDSGPYEQYF. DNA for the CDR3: TGTGCCAGCAGCGTAGATTCGGGGCCCTACGAGCAGTACTTC. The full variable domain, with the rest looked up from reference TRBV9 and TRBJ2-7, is DSGVTQTPKHLITATGQRVTLRCSPRSGDLSVYWYQQSLDQGLQFLIQYYNGEERAKGNILERFSAQQFPDLHSELNLSSLELGDSALYFCASSVDSGPYEQYFGPGTRLTVT.